These 20 T cell receptor beta chains were sequenced from one sample in a study of Graves' ophthalmopathy and Graves' hyperthyroidism. RNA transcripts provided the template for amplifying TCR beta CDR3 regions. The library came from an HTBI-primed first-round RT-PCR and a second-round multiplex PCR. Each CDR3 protein is one row after TCRdb ran MiXCR on the multiplex PCR reads. Altogether 360,000 or so distinct CDR3 sequences are present, around 20% being singletons, with the ten largest covering roughly 1.6%. Source material: peripheral blood. The receptors were sampled from a woman between 18 and 29 years old with Graves' ophthalmopathy.

This clonotype occurred many times. The rearrangement joins TRBV12-3 or TRBV12-4 to TRBJ2-7; D perhaps matches TRBD2 (5 bases). Trimming stripped 3 bases from V and 3 bases from J, with 9 bases between. The CDR3 is made up of 13 amino acids. The CDR3 spells CASSFPGFYEQYF. The CDR3 region has the DNA TGTGCCAGCAGTTTCCCGGGATTCTACGAGCAGTACTTC.

This clonotype was seen at least ten times. This rearrangement joins TRBV7-8 to TRBJ2-5; a possible D gene is TRBD1 (5 bases). CDR1 SGHVS and CDR2 FQNEAQ come from the germline V gene. Trimming removed 5 bases at V and 3 bases at J, with 16 bases between. The CDR3 is made up of 15 amino acids. CDR3 sequence reads: CASSPDGRAEETQYF. The CDR3 DNA reads as TGTGCCAGCAGCCCCGATGGCAGGGCGGAAGAGACCCAGTACTTC.

At least ten counts were recorded for this clonotype. V is TRBV4-2 and J is TRBJ1-6; the D gene is possibly TRBD1 (5 bases). The germline V and J ends were trimmed by 0 bases and 6 bases, with 15 bases remaining between them. This CDR3 has 17 amino acids. Germline V gene lookup returns CDR1 LGHNA and CDR2 YNFKEQ. For the CDR3, the DNA is TGTGCCAGCAGCCAAGAATTCAGGGAAACCCGTAATTCACCCCTCCACTTT. This sequence encodes CASSQEFRETRNSPLHF.

This clonotype was seen ten or more times. The chain employs TRBV10-2 and TRBJ2-7, with TRBD1 matching 7 bases. The CDR3 sequence is 14 residues long. V gave up 3 bases and J gave up 2 bases; unmatched junction bases: 4. The germline CDR1 and CDR2 sequences are WSHSY and SAAADI. DNA of the CDR3: TGCGCCAGCAGTGACCAAACAGGGGCCTACGAGCAGTACTTC. Its protein is CASSDQTGAYEQYF.

This clonotype has at least ten counts. The chain has TRBV7-8 and TRBJ1-2, with no clear D. CDR1 SGHVS and CDR2 FQNEAQ come from the germline V gene. V gave up 1 base and J gave up 5 bases, with 11 bases separating them. There are 14 residues in the CDR3. The CDR3 loop reads CASSLDRRSYGYTF. DNA for the CDR3: TGTGCCAGCAGCTTAGATAGGCGATCTTATGGCTACACCTTC.

This sequence joins TRBV28 and TRBJ1-2; D possibly corresponds to TRBD1 (6 bases). Germline CDR1 and CDR2: MDHEN and SYDVKM. The V end was cut by 9 bases, the J end by 8 bases, with 13 bases between. The CDR3 length is 11 residues. DNA for the CDR3: TGTGCCAGTTCGACAGGAGGGGGCTACACCTTC. Translating gives CASSTGGGYTF.

The table lists this clonotype with many counts. V usage is TRBV5-6 and J usage is TRBJ1-1, with D hard to call. The CDR3 has 16 residues. The V end lost 0 bases, the J end lost 7 bases, and 19 bases lay between the germline ends. Germline lookup yields CDR1 SGHDT and CDR2 YYEEEE. The CDR3 here is CASSLVPSLQMSEAFF. Written as DNA, the CDR3 is TGTGCCAGCAGCTTGGTACCTTCTTTACAGATGAGTGAAGCTTTCTTT.

This clonotype was observed at least ten times. The V call is TRBV28, the J call TRBJ2-7; 7 bases align to TRBD2. V trimming: 2 bases; J trimming: 4 bases; junction bases outside the gene matches: 11. Germline V gives CDR1 MDHEN, CDR2 SYDVKM. The CDR3 extends over 16 amino acids. The CDR3: CASSLGRLAGLYEQYF. The CDR3 region has the DNA TGTGCCAGCAGTTTAGGCCGACTAGCCGGCCTGTACGAGCAGTACTTC.

This clonotype has only a few counts. CDR3 amino acids: CASNTGQGAYEQYF. The CDR3 nucleotides read TGTGCCAGCAATACCGGACAGGGGGCTTACGAGCAGTACTTC. V gene TRBV28 combines with J gene TRBJ2-7; 11 bases are shared with TRBD1. Looked up from germline, CDR1 is MDHEN and CDR2 is SYDVKM. Trimming removed 7 bases from V and 4 bases from J; junction bases left unmatched: 6. The CDR3 length is 14 residues.

The chain couples TRBV7-8 to TRBJ1-1; TRBD1 aligns across 9 bases. From germline, CDR1 is SGHVS and CDR2 FQNEAQ. The CDR3 totals 17 residues. V trimming: 6 bases; J trimming: 0 bases; junction bases outside the gene matches: 11. CDR3 DNA: TGTGCCAGCAGTACGCGCTCCGGGACAGGGCTGAACACTGAAGCTTTCTTT. As protein: CASSTRSGTGLNTEAFF.

This clonotype showed up many times. The chain joins TRBV27 to TRBJ2-5; TRBD1 might be the D (6 bases). Trimming removed 4 bases at V and 4 bases at J, with 13 bases between. This CDR3 has 14 residues. Germline CDR1 is MNHEY and CDR2 is SMNVEV (reference sequence). CDR3 coding DNA: TGTGCCAGCAGTTCAGGGGCGCCCGGAGAGACCCAGTACTTC. It is translated as CASSSGAPGETQYF.

This clonotype was counted ten times or more. The chain couples TRBV6-2 or TRBV6-3 to TRBJ2-7; TRBD2 matches at 8 bases. V was pared by 2 bases and J by 2 bases, with 11 bases of the junction left unmatched. CDR3 size: 17 residues. Germline values: CDR1 MNHEY, CDR2 SVGEGT. CDR3 sequence: CASSYPRASGSAYEQYF. The CDR3 DNA reads as TGTGCCAGCAGTTACCCGAGGGCCAGCGGGAGCGCCTACGAGCAGTACTTC.

This clonotype appeared many times. The chain employs TRBV6-5 and TRBJ2-7; no firm D call. The CDR3 spans 16 residues. Trimming removed 0 bases from V and 3 bases from J, with 15 bases in between. Looked up from germline, CDR1 is MNHEY and CDR2 is SVGAGI. The CDR3 DNA follows: TGTGCCAGCAGTTACTCCCTGACCGGGCCGATCTACGAGCAGTACTTC. Protein sequence: CASSYSLTGPIYEQYF.

With regard to this clonotype: A much larger clone differs by one base, so this may be a read error. The rearrangement links TRBV4-3 to TRBJ2-7; no clear D gene. Germline V gene lookup returns CDR1 LGHNA and CDR2 YSLEER. The length of the CDR3 is 13 residues. In nucleotides, the CDR3 is TGCGCCAGCAGCCAAGCTATTGGTTACGAGAAGTACTTC. This encodes CASSQAIGYEKYF.

The chain combines TRBV7-2 with TRBJ1-2; no definite D call. Trimming pared 5 bases from V and 7 bases from J, leaving 17 bases between. CDR3 size: 14 residues. The germline gives CDR1 SGHTA, CDR2 FQGNSA. This CDR3 reads CASSPHDTGGGYTF. CDR3 coding DNA: TGTGCCAGCAGCCCCCACGACACCGGCGGTGGCTACACCTTC.

In its sample, this clonotype was seen many times. V is TRBV30 and J is TRBJ1-6, with 8 bases matching TRBD1. The germline V gene encodes CDR1 GTSNPN and CDR2 SVGIG (reference sequence). With 4 bases clipped from V and 6 bases from J, the junction kept 8 bases outside the gene matches. The CDR3 covers 15 residues. CDR3 coding DNA: TGTGCCTGGACTGACCCCGACAGGGGTAATTCACCCCTCCACTTT. It is translated as CAWTDPDRGNSPLHF.

This chain uses TRBV12-3 or TRBV12-4 with TRBJ1-2; D is unclear. The length of the CDR3 is 13 residues. Trimming cost V 5 bases and J 5 bases, with 12 bases left between them. The CDR3 DNA follows: TGTGCCAGCAGTGAAGGTCGAAGTTATGGCTACACCTTC. Translated, it gives CASSEGRSYGYTF.

This clonotype was counted ten times or more. The gene calls are TRBV5-1 and TRBJ2-5; D is unclear. The germline V gene has CDR1 SGHRS and CDR2 YFSETQ. The CDR3 loop spans 17 amino acids. V was clipped by 4 bases and J by 1 base, with 20 bases between them. The CDR3 nucleotides read TGCGCCAGCAGCCCAGCCCTTCGGACCCATGCCCAAGAGACCCAGTACTTC. It translates to CASSPALRTHAQETQYF.

This clonotype was recorded many times. The V gene is TRBV30, the J gene TRBJ1-5; D unresolved. The V end was cut by 0 bases, the J end by 2 bases, with 8 bases between. This CDR3 comprises 14 residues. CDR1 is GTSNPN, CDR2 SVGIG, per germline (reference sequence). The CDR3 nucleotides read TGTGCCTGGAGTGTGGGGTTTGGCAATCAGCCCCAGCATTTT. The encoded protein is CAWSVGFGNQPQHF.

The chain combines TRBV6-1 with TRBJ2-7; 10 nucleotides line up with TRBD2. This CDR3 contains 15 residues. Germline trimming cut 6 bases from V and 2 bases from J; bases unmatched to any gene: 7. Germline CDR1 and CDR2: MNHNS and SASEGT. The CDR3 spells CASSKGLAQTYEQYF. As DNA, the CDR3 is TGTGCCAGCAGCAAGGGACTAGCGCAGACCTACGAGCAGTACTTC.